This T cell receptor beta chain is from a study of tumor and adjacent non-tumor tissue in lung cancer. The template was RNA from unsorted bulk tissue. Distant lung tissue was collected more than 3 cm away from the tumor edge. The CDR3 is 16 amino acids. The V gene's germline CDR1 is DFQATT and CDR2 SNEGSKA (reference sequence). Remarks on this clonotype: Germline and junction disagree at one end, which may indicate a read error.

TCRbeta libraries were built with three rounds of nested PCR, modified from ARM-PCR. Each CDR3 protein gets one entry after TCRdb re-called the multiplex PCR reads with MiXCR. The repertoire consists of about 75,000 distinct CDR3 sequences, with approximately 68% occurring once and the leading ten covering about a quarter. The sequenced sample was distant non-tumor lung tissue. The chain couples TRBV20-1 to TRBJ2-5; 12 nucleotides line up with TRBD2. The TCR sequence derives from a woman between 50 and 59 years old with non-small cell lung cancer. CDR3 sequence (DNA): TGCAGCGCTAGACTTGGACTAGCGGGGTCCCAAGAGACCCAGTGTTTC. Amino acid sequence: CSARLGLAGSQETQCF.